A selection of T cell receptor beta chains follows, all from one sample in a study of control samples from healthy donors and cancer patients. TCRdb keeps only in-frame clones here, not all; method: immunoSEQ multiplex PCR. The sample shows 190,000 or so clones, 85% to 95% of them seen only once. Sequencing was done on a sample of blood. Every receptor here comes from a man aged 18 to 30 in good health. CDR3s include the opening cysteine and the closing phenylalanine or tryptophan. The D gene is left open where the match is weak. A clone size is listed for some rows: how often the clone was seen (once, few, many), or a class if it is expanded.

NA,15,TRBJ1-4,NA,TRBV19,TGTGCCAGTAGTATGTCCGGGGCAACTAATGAAAAACTGTTTTTT,CASSMSGATNEKLFF
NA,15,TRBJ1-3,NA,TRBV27,TGTGCCAGCAGTTCGAGTCGGGTATCTGGAAACACCATATATTTT,CASSSSRVSGNTIYF
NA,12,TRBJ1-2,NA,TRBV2,TGTGCCAGCAGTGAAGAAGGAGGAGGCTACACCTTC,CASSEEGGGYTF
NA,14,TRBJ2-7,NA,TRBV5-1,TGCGCCAGCAGCTTGGAGCCAGGTTCCTACGAGCAGTACTTC,CASSLEPGSYEQYF
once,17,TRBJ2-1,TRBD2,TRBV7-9,TGTGCCAGCAGCCCGGGGACTAGCGGGTTAAATTACAATGAGCAGTTCTTC,CASSPGTSGLNYNEQFF
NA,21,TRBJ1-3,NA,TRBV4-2,TGTGCCAGCAGCCAAGATTGGGGGAGCCGTTTGCTTAACAGGGCTGGAAACACCATATATTTT,CASSQDWGSRLLNRAGNTIYF
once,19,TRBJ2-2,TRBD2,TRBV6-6,TGTGCCAGCAGTCTAAAGGCCCTAGCGGGGACGAGGAAGGGCGGGGAGCTGTTTTTT,CASSLKALAGTRKGGELFF
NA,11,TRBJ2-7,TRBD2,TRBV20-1,TGCAGTGCTCCGGGAGGATACGAGCAGTACTTC,CSAPGGYEQYF
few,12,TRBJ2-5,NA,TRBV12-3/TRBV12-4,TGTGCCAGCAGTTTAGTAAGCGAGACCCAGTACTTC,CASSLVSETQYF
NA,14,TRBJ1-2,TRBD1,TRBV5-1,TGCGCCAGCAGCTTGGCAGGGACAGGGGGCGGCTACACCTTC,CASSLAGTGGGYTF
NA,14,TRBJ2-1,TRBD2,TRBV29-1,TGCAGCGTTGCTGGAGCGGGGGTCCACAATGAGCAGTTCTTC,CSVAGAGVHNEQFF
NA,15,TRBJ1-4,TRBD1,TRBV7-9,TGTGCCAGCAGCTTGAAGGGGGCGCCGAATGAAAAACTGTTTTTT,CASSLKGAPNEKLFF
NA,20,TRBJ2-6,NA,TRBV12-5,TGTGCTAGTGGTTTGATTCCCGATGGCAGGTCCTTGAGGGGGGCCAACGTCCTGACTTTC,CASGLIPDGRSLRGANVLTF
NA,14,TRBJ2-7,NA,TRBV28,TGTGCCAGCAGTTTTGGGGTGAGCTCCTACGAGCAGTACTTC,CASSFGVSSYEQYF
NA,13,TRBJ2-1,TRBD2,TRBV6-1,TGTGCCAGCAGTGAACAAAGCGGGGCTGAGCAGTTCTTC,CASSEQSGAEQFF
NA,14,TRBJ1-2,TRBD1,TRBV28,TGTGCCAGCAGCCCCCTTGACAGGGCGAATGGCTACACCTTC,CASSPLDRANGYTF
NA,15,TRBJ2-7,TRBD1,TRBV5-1,TGCGCCAGCAGCTTGTCACAGGGGGCGGACTACGAGCAGTACTTC,CASSLSQGADYEQYF
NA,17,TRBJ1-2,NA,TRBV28,TGTGCCAGCAGTCTCCTTGAGGGTGCTCGAGCTAACTATGGCTACACCTTC,CASSLLEGARANYGYTF
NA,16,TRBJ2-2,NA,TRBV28,TGTGCCAGCAGCCCCCCAACGGGGGTCTACACCGGGGAGCTGTTTTTT,CASSPPTGVYTGELFF
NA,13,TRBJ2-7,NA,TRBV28,TGTGCCAGCTATGGGCTTGGGGGATACGAGCAGTACTTC,CASYGLGGYEQYF
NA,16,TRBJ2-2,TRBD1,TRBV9,TGTGCCAGCAGCCCGACCGGGACAGGGTTAGCCGGGGAGCTGTTTTTT,CASSPTGTGLAGELFF
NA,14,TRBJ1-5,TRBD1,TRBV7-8,TGTGCCAGCAGCTCGGGACAGGGAAATCAGCCCCAGCATTTT,CASSSGQGNQPQHF
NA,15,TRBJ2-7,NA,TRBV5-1,TGCGCCAGCAGCGTCGGGCCCGGGGGCTCCTACGAGCAGTACTTC,CASSVGPGGSYEQYF